The 9 T cell receptor beta chains in this list originate from one sample, sequenced in a study of spatial heterogeneity in lung cancer. MiXCR was run by TCRdb on the 5' RACE reads, yielding one entry per CDR3 protein. The sample lists about 38,000 distinct CDR3 sequences; 7.5% were seen once. Documented time point: sample taken at primary tumor resection. The source material was PBMCs, sampled at surgery. These receptors were collected from a male donor with early-stage non-small cell lung cancer.

V and J are TRBV7-2 and TRBJ2-3, with D perhaps being TRBD1 or TRBD2 (5 bases each). The CDR3 loop spans 14 amino acids. The ends were cut back, 4 bases at V and 7 bases at J, with 15 bases in the middle. The germline V gene encodes CDR1 SGHTA and CDR2 FQGNSA. CDR3 coding DNA: TGTGCCAGCAGCTCCCGGGGCCTGGGGAATACGCAGTATTTT. This sequence encodes CASSSRGLGNTQYF.

V usage is TRBV12-3 or TRBV12-4 and J usage is TRBJ1-3; D is unresolved. CDR3 length equals 17 residues. V gave up 3 bases and J gave up 0 bases, with 15 bases separating them. The CDR3 protein is CASSFPLDPLSGNTIYF. The CDR3, as DNA: TGTGCCAGCAGTTTCCCCCTCGACCCGCTCTCTGGAAACACCATATATTTT.

This clonotype was seen a handful of times. The rearrangement uses TRBV18 and TRBJ1-1; TRBD1 is a possible D gene (5 bases). This CDR3 contains 13 residues. The germline V gene has CDR1 KGHSH and CDR2 LQKENI. V was clipped by 6 bases and J by 1 base, with 9 bases between them. CDR3 nucleotide sequence: TGTGCCAGCTCTCAGACAGCGAACACTGAAGCTTTCTTT. Protein product: CASSQTANTEAFF.

This clonotype has at least ten counts. The chain employs TRBV2 and TRBJ2-2; 7 nucleotides align to TRBD1. There are 15 residues in the CDR3. Germline CDR1 SNHLY, CDR2 FYNNEI. Trimming at V came to 3 bases and at J to 1 base, leaving 2 bases not matched to a gene. CDR3 protein: CASSETGMNTGELFF. The CDR3 nucleotides read TGTGCCAGCAGTGAGACAGGGATGAACACCGGGGAGCTGTTTTTT.

The chain combines TRBV5-4 with TRBJ1-2; D gene unclear. This CDR3 region has 13 residues. Deletions cut 4 bases from V and 6 bases from J, with 13 bases between. Germline CDR1 SGHNT, CDR2 YYREEE (reference sequence). The CDR3 sequence is CASSLVARDGYTF. The CDR3 DNA reads TGTGCCAGCAGCCTGGTTGCCCGTGATGGCTACACCTTC.

V gene TRBV6-2 or TRBV6-3 combines with J gene TRBJ2-3; D remains ambiguous. The germline V gene has CDR1 MNHEY and CDR2 SVGEGT. V shed 2 bases and J shed 0 bases, with 6 bases lying between them. This CDR3 has 14 amino acids. The CDR3 sequence is CASSYDGSTDTQYF. CDR3 DNA sequence: TGTGCCAGCAGTTACGACGGCAGCACAGATACGCAGTATTTT.

This clonotype has a count of ten or more. The rearrangement uses TRBV9 and TRBJ1-6; D unclear. In germline, CDR1 is SGDLS, CDR2 YYNGEE. With 3 bases removed from V and 0 bases from J, the gap between germline ends came to 10 bases. The length of the CDR3 is 16 residues. The CDR3 coding sequence is TGTGCCAGCAGCGACCCGGGAGGCTCCTATAATTCACCCCTCCACTTT. This encodes CASSDPGGSYNSPLHF.

This clonotype has only a few counts. V is TRBV6-5 and J is TRBJ1-4, with 11 bases matching TRBD1. Germline-derived CDR1 and CDR2 are MNHEY and SVGAGI. With V trimmed by 6 bases and J by 0 bases, 9 bases remained unmatched. The CDR3 sequence is 18 residues long. The CDR3 reads CASSRRDRGRTTNEKLFF. CDR3 DNA sequence: TGTGCCAGCAGCAGAAGGGACAGGGGGAGAACAACTAATGAAAAACTGTTTTTT.

The rearrangement links TRBV7-3 to TRBJ1-1, with 7 bases matching TRBD1. Unmatched junction bases numbered 11, after V lost 6 bases and J lost 7 bases. The CDR3 runs 14 residues. The germline CDR1 and CDR2 sequences are SGHTA and FQGTGA. The chain's CDR3 is CASRPRRDSREAFF. The CDR3 DNA sequence: TGTGCCAGCAGGCCCCGCCGGGACAGCCGTGAAGCTTTCTTT.